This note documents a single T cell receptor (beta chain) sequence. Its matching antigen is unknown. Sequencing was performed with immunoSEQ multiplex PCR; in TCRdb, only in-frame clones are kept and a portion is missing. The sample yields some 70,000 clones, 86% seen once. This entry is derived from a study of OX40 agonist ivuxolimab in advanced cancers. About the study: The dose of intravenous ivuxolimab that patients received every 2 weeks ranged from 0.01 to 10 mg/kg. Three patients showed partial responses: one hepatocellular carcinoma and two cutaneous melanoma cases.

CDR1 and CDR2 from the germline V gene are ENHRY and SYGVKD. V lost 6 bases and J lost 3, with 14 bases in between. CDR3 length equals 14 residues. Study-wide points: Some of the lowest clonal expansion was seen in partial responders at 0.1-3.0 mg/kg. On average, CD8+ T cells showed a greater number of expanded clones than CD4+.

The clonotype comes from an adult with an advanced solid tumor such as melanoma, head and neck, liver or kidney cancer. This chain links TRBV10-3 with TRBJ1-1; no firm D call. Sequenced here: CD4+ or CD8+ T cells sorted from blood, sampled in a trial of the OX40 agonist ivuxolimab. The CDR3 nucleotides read TGTGCCATCAGCCCCGCCTGGGCGGACACTGAAGCTTTCTTT. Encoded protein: CAISPAWADTEAFF.